This T cell receptor (beta chain) was sequenced during a study of T-cell reconstitution after alpha-beta-depleted transplantation in children. In this sample, this clonotype turned up many times. The library targeted TCRbeta and was prepared with unique molecular identifiers. TCRdb reanalysed the PCR reads using MiXCR and keeps one entry per CDR3 protein. The repertoire holds under 350,000 distinct CDR3 sequences, more than 9% seen once, with around 10% in the top ten. Trimming pared 9 bases from V and 0 bases from J, leaving 18 bases between. CDR1 and CDR2 (germline): LNHDA, SQIVND (reference sequence). This CDR3 is 15 amino acids long.

The source is a human donor who donated a stem cell graft to a child with SCID. Source: PBMCs from the stem cell graft donor, taken from the stem cell graft. The J gene is TRBJ2-7, the V gene TRBV19, with D maybe TRBD2 (5 bases). This CDR3 reads CASSMGSGSSYEQYF. CDR3 nucleotide sequence: TGTGCCAGCTCTATGGGGAGCGGCAGCTCCTACGAGCAGTACTTC.